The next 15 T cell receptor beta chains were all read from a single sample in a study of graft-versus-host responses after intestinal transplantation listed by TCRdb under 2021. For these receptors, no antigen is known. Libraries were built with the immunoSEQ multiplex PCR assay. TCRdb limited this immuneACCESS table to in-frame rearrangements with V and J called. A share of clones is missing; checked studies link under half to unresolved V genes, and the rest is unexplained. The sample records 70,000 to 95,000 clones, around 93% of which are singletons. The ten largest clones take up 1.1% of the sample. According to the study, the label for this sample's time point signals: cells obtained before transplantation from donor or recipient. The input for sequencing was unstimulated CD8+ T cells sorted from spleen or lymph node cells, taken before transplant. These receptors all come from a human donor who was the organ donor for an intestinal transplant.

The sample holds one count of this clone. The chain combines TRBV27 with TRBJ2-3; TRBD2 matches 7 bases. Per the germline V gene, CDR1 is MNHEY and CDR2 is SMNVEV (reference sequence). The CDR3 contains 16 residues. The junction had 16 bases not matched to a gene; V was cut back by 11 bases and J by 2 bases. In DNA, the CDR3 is TGTGCCGTCAGCTCGGAACCCGGGAGGCTCACAGATACGCAGTATTTT. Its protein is CAVSSEPGRLTDTQYF.

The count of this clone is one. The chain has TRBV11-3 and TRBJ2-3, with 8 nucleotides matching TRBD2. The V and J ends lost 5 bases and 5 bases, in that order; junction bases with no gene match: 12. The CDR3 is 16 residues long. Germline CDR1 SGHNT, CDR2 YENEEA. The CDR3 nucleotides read TGTGCCAGCAGCCTCCCGGAGAGCGGGGGAAGAGATACGCAGTATTTT. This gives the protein CASSLPESGGRDTQYF.

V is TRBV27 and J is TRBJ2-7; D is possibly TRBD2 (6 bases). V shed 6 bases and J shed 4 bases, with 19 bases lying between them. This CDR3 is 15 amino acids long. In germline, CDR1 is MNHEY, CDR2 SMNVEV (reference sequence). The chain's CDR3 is CASSPREGLQYEQYF. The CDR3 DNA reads TGTGCCAGCAGCCCCAGAGAGGGACTGCAATACGAGCAGTACTTC.

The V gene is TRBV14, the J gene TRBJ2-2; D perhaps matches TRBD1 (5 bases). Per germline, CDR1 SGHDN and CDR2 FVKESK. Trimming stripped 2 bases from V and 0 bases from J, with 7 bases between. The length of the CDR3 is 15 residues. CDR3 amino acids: CASSQHRSNTGELFF. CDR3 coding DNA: TGTGCCAGCAGCCAACACAGGTCGAACACCGGGGAGCTGTTTTTT.

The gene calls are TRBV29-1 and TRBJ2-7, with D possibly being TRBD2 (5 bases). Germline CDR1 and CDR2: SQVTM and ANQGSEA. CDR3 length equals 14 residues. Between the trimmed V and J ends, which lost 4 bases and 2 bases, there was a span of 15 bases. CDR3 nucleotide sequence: TGCAGCGTTGGGTCGGGGTATCGCCCCTACGAGCAGTACTTC. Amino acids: CSVGSGYRPYEQYF.

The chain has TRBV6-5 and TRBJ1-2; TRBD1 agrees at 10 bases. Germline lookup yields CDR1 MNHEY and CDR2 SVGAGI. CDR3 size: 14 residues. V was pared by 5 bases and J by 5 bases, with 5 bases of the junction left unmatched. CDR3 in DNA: TGTGCCAGCAGTGGGACAGGGGCCAATTATGGCTACACCTTC. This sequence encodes CASSGTGANYGYTF.

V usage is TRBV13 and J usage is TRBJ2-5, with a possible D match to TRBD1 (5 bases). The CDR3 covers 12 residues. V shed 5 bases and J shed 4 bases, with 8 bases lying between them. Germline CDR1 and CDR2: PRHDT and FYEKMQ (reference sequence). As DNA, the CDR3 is TGTGCCAGCAGCCCAGACAGAGAGACCCAGTACTTC. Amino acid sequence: CASSPDRETQYF. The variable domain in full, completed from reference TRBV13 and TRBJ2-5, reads AAGVIQSPRHLIKEKRETATLKCYPIPRHDTVYWYQQGPGQDPQFLISFYEKMQSDKGSIPDRFSAQQFSDYHSELNMSSLELGDSALYFCASSPDRETQYFGPGTRLLVL.

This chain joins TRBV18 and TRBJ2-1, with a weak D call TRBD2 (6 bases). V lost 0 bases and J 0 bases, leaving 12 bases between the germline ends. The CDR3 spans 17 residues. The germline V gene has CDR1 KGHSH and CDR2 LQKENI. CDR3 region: CASSPPKGRSSYNEQFF. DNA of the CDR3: TGTGCCAGCTCACCACCTAAAGGGAGGAGCTCCTACAATGAGCAGTTCTTC.

CDR3 sequence (DNA): TGCGCCAGCAGCCACTGGACCGGACTAGCGGTAAGCTCCTACAATGAGCAGTTCTTC. Residues: CASSHWTGLAVSSYNEQFF. The chain uses TRBV4-1 and TRBJ2-1; 10 nucleotides align to TRBD2. In germline, CDR1 is MGHRA, CDR2 YSYEKL. This CDR3 has 19 amino acids. Trimming at V came to 3 bases and at J to 0 bases, leaving 11 bases not matched to a gene.

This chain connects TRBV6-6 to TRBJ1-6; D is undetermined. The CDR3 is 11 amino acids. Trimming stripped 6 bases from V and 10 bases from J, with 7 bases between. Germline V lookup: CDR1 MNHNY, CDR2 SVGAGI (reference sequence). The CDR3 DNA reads TGTGCCAGCAGCCCGGGGTCACCCCTCCACTTT. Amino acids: CASSPGSPLHF.

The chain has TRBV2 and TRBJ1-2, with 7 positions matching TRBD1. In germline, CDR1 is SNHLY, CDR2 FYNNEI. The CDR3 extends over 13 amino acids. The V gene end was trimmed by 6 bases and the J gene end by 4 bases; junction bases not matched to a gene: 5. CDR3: CASRITGVYGYTF. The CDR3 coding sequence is TGTGCCAGCAGAATAACAGGGGTCTATGGCTACACCTTC.

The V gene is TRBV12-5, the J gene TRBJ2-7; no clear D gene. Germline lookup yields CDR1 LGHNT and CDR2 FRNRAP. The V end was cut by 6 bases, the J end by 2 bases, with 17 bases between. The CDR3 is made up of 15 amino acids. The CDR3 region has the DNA TGTGCTAGTGGAACCGACTCCGCGGCCACCTACGAGCAGTACTTC. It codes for CASGTDSAATYEQYF.

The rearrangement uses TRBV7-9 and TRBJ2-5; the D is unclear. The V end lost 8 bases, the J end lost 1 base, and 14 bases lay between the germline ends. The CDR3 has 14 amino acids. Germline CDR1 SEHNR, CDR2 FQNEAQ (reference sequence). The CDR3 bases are TGTGCCAGCTGGGCAGGAAGTGGCCAAGAGACCCAGTACTTC. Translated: CASWAGSGQETQYF.

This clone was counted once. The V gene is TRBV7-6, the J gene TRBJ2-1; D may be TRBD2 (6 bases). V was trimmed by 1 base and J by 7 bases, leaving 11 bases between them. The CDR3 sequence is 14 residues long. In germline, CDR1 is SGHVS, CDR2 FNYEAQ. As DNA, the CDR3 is TGTGCCAGCAGCTTAGGCGGAGGGTGGAATGAGCAGTTCTTC. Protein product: CASSLGGGWNEQFF.

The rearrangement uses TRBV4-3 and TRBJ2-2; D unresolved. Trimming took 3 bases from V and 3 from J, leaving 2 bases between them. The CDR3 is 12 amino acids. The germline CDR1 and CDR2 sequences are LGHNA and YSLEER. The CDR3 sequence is CASSHYTGELFF. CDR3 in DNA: TGCGCCAGCAGCCACTACACCGGGGAGCTGTTTTTT.